Below are 28 T cell receptor beta chains sequenced from a single sample in a study of cytomegalovirus exposure and HLA in healthy donors. The PCR made use of 60 Vbeta and 13 Jbeta primers. Method: immunoSEQ multiplex PCR; TCRdb's copy keeps in-frame clones and lacks some. The repertoire holds 120,000 or so clones, with approximately 17% as singletons. Sequencing input: PBMCs. The receptors derive from a female donor in good health and CMV-seropositive.

The rearrangement uses TRBV7-2 and TRBJ2-1, with 9 positions matching TRBD2. After removal of 5 bases from V and 3 bases from J, the junction contained 11 bases not matched to a gene. This CDR3 spans 17 amino acids. The germline CDR1 and CDR2 sequences are SGHTA and FQGNSA. For the CDR3, the DNA is TGTGCCAGCAGCCCCCAAGTAGCGGGGGCCGGCTACAATGAGCAGTTCTTC. Its translation is CASSPQVAGAGYNEQFF.

V is TRBV6-1 and J is TRBJ2-5, with unresolved D. The ends were cut back, 1 base at V and 13 bases at J, with 13 bases in the middle. Germline loops: CDR1 MNHNS, CDR2 SASEGT. The CDR3 runs 12 residues. In DNA form, the CDR3 reads TGTGCCAGCAGTGAAGTCCGGGTCCCCTTGTACTTC. It is translated as CASSEVRVPLYF.

A few counts support this clone. This sequence joins TRBV28 and TRBJ2-5, with 8 positions matching TRBD2. The ends lost 6 bases at V and 5 bases at J; junction bases unmatched: 14. This CDR3 has 16 amino acids. The germline gives CDR1 MDHEN, CDR2 SYDVKM. CDR3: CASSLTSTSGRETQYF. The CDR3 DNA sequence: TGTGCCAGCAGCTTAACTAGCACTAGCGGCAGGGAGACCCAGTACTTC.

The V call is TRBV29-1, the J call TRBJ1-1; D gene unclear. CDR1 and CDR2 from the germline V gene are SQVTM and ANQGSEA. This CDR3 spans 13 amino acids. Trimming pared 4 bases from V and 1 base from J, leaving 10 bases between. The CDR3 reads CSVAEGGNTEAFF. The CDR3 DNA reads TGCAGCGTTGCTGAAGGCGGGAACACTGAAGCTTTCTTT.

This clone was picked up a small number of times. The chain joins TRBV19 to TRBJ1-2, with D tentatively TRBD1 (6 bases). This CDR3 region has 16 residues. The V gene's germline CDR1 is LNHDA and CDR2 SQIVND (reference sequence). The V and J ends lost 3 bases and 8 bases respectively, with 22 bases between them. CDR3 DNA: TGTGCCAGTAGTATTTCTAGGGACATGGCCATGAGCGGCTACACCTTC. Encoded protein: CASSISRDMAMSGYTF.

This clone has only a few counts. This chain uses TRBV6-1 with TRBJ2-1; unclear D gene. CDR1 and CDR2 from the germline V gene are MNHNS and SASEGT. The CDR3 runs 11 residues. V was clipped by 6 bases and J by 4 bases, with 4 bases between them. CDR3 loop: CASRSYNEQFF. CDR3 in DNA: TGTGCCAGCAGGAGTTACAATGAGCAGTTCTTC.

This clone has just a few counts. The rearrangement uses TRBV28 and TRBJ2-7; a weak D match, TRBD1 (6 bases). V lost 8 bases and J lost 2, with 16 bases in between. CDR1 is MDHEN and CDR2 is SYDVKM in the germline V gene. The CDR3 contains 14 residues. The chain's CDR3 is CASLRQGQAYEQYF. The DNA of the CDR3 is TGTGCCAGCCTCCGCCAGGGACAAGCCTACGAGCAGTACTTC.

The chain has TRBV6-5 and TRBJ2-2; tentative D call: TRBD1 (6 bases). Germline CDR1 reads MNHEY; CDR2 reads SVGAGI. The ends were cut back, 6 bases at V and 1 base at J, with 12 bases in the middle. CDR3 size: 15 residues. CDR3 loop: CASRPPTGNTGELFF. The DNA of the CDR3 is TGTGCCAGCAGACCTCCGACAGGGAACACCGGGGAGCTGTTTTTT.

This clone has just a few counts. The chain recombines TRBV29-1 with TRBJ2-7; 12 nucleotides match TRBD2. The CDR3 runs to 14 residues. The V segment lost 2 bases and the J segment 3 bases; nucleotides outside the gene matches: 2. CDR1 and CDR2 (germline): SQVTM, ANQGSEA. This chain's CDR3 is CSVELAGGLYEQYF. In DNA form, the CDR3 reads TGCAGCGTTGAACTAGCGGGAGGGCTCTACGAGCAGTACTTC.

This clone was detected a few times. The chain carries TRBV4-1 and TRBJ2-7, with a possible D match to TRBD2 (6 bases). In germline, CDR1 is MGHRA, CDR2 YSYEKL. This CDR3 spans 14 amino acids. Trimming left V 2 bases short and J 4 bases short, with 12 bases between. CDR3 in DNA: TGCGCCAGCAGCCAAATGGCGGGGTCATACGAGCAGTACTTC. Translation: CASSQMAGSYEQYF.

The table lists this clone with a few counts. The rearrangement uses TRBV5-1 and TRBJ2-7; 10 bases agree with TRBD1. Trimming took 0 bases from V and 6 from J; bases not matched to a gene: 6. Germline V CDR1 and CDR2: SGHRS, YFSETQ. CDR3 length: 15 amino acids. The CDR3 loop is CASSLEGQGHSEQYF. Written as DNA, the CDR3 is TGCGCCAGCAGCTTGGAGGGACAGGGGCATTCCGAGCAGTACTTC.

The sample holds a few counts of this clone. This chain links TRBV6-5 with TRBJ1-2, with 8 bases matching TRBD1. CDR3 size: 13 residues. With V trimmed by 6 bases and J by 8 bases, 8 bases remained unmatched. The germline CDR1 and CDR2 sequences are MNHEY and SVGAGI. CDR3 nucleotides: TGTGCCAGCAGGGAGACAGGGGCAAAGGGCTACACCTTC. Protein product: CASRETGAKGYTF.

This clone has more than one count but fewer than ten. J is TRBJ1-2 and V is TRBV15; D may be TRBD1 (6 bases). There are 12 residues in the CDR3. V lost 5 bases to trimming and J lost 4 bases, with 8 bases between them. Germline V gives CDR1 LNHNV, CDR2 YYDKDF (reference sequence). The CDR3 DNA reads as TGTGCCACCAGCGAGGGGGTCTATGGCTACACCTTC. Translating it yields CATSEGVYGYTF.

This clone has more than one count but fewer than ten. The chain couples TRBV4-2 to TRBJ2-7, with TRBD1 matching 10 bases. With 0 bases clipped from V and 5 bases from J, the junction kept 4 bases outside the gene matches. The germline V gene encodes CDR1 LGHNA and CDR2 YNFKEQ. This CDR3 is built from 15 residues. CDR3 amino acids: CASSQEGGQGHEQYF. CDR3 in DNA: TGTGCCAGCAGCCAAGAAGGGGGACAGGGGCACGAGCAGTACTTC.

This clone has more than one count but fewer than ten. This rearrangement joins TRBV6-5 to TRBJ2-5; a possible D gene is TRBD1 (6 bases). Germline CDR1 is MNHEY and CDR2 is SVGAGI. Trimming stripped 7 bases from V and 7 bases from J, with 16 bases between. This CDR3 comprises 13 residues. CDR3 sequence (DNA): TGTGCCAGCACCCTCGAGGGGGATGGGACCCAGTACTTC. Protein sequence: CASTLEGDGTQYF.

This clone has only a few counts. The chain recombines TRBV29-1 with TRBJ1-2, with a weak D call TRBD1 (6 bases). The CDR3 has 12 residues. Per the germline V gene, CDR1 is SQVTM and CDR2 is ANQGSEA. Trimming stripped 2 bases from V and 6 bases from J, with 10 bases between. The chain's CDR3 is CSVEMGANGYTF. The DNA of the CDR3 is TGCAGCGTTGAAATGGGGGCAAATGGCTACACCTTC.

This clone came up a few times. V gene TRBV7-8 combines with J gene TRBJ2-7, with 8 bases lining up with TRBD1. This CDR3 is 14 amino acids long. Germline V gene sequence: CDR1 SGHVS, CDR2 FQNEAQ. V lost 2 bases and J lost 2; bases outside the gene matches: 2. As DNA, the CDR3 is TGTGCCAGCAGCTTACGACAGGGGCCCTACGAGCAGTACTTC. It encodes CASSLRQGPYEQYF.

In its sample, this clone was seen once. The chain recombines TRBV5-1 with TRBJ2-7, with TRBD1 matching 8 bases. The ends lost 4 bases at V and 2 bases at J; junction bases unmatched: 14. Germline CDR1 is SGHRS and CDR2 is YFSETQ. The CDR3 has 17 amino acids. The CDR3 loop reads CASSNRDRQSLTYEQYF. CDR3 DNA sequence: TGCGCCAGCAGCAACCGGGACAGGCAAAGCCTGACCTACGAGCAGTACTTC.

The chain couples TRBV5-1 to TRBJ2-4; 9 nucleotides line up with TRBD2. Germline values: CDR1 SGHRS, CDR2 YFSETQ. V shed 0 bases and J 5 bases; nucleotides not matched to a gene: 12. There are 18 residues in the CDR3. This CDR3 reads CASSLAAGGELSQNIQYF. CDR3 coding DNA: TGCGCCAGCAGCTTGGCCGCGGGGGGGGAACTTAGCCAAAACATTCAGTACTTC.

The V call is TRBV7-9, the J call TRBJ2-3; 8 bases fit TRBD2. V shed 5 bases and J 2 bases; nucleotides not matched to a gene: 9. The CDR3 runs 16 residues. Germline-derived CDR1 and CDR2 are SEHNR and FQNEAQ (reference sequence). In DNA, the CDR3 is TGTGCCAGCAGCCCCAAGCGGGGGATGCTCACAGATACGCAGTATTTT. Translating gives CASSPKRGMLTDTQYF.

This clone occurred a few times. The rearrangement uses TRBV4-3 and TRBJ1-4; D is ambiguous. Germline assignment: CDR1 LGHNA and CDR2 YSLEER. V lost 0 bases, J lost 6 bases, and 11 bases lay in between. The CDR3 is 15 residues long. CDR3 DNA: TGCGCCAGCAGCCAAGAAGCCCAACCGGATGAAAAACTGTTTTTT. Translation gives CASSQEAQPDEKLFF.

This clone was seen only a few times. The V call is TRBV30, the J call TRBJ1-2; 9 nucleotides match TRBD1. The V segment lost 3 bases and the J segment 5 bases; nucleotides outside the gene matches: 4. CDR1 GTSNPN and CDR2 SVGIG come from the germline V gene (reference sequence). This CDR3 has 13 amino acids. CDR3 nucleotides: TGTGCCTGGAGCGCAGGGACAGGGTATGGCTACACCTTC. Encoded protein: CAWSAGTGYGYTF.

The chain recombines TRBV28 with TRBJ2-1, with 11 nucleotides matching TRBD2. This CDR3 has 16 amino acids. With 1 base clipped from V and 8 bases from J, the junction kept 7 bases outside the gene matches. Germline V gene sequence: CDR1 MDHEN, CDR2 SYDVKM. CDR3 sequence reads: CASSLSRLAGWYEQFF. In nucleotides, the CDR3 is TGTGCCAGCAGTTTATCCAGACTAGCGGGGTGGTATGAGCAGTTCTTC.

As regards this clone: The sample carries other DNA sequences with the same CDR3. J is TRBJ2-7 and V is TRBV5-1; unclear D gene. The V gene lost 0 bases and the J gene lost 0 bases, with 4 bases spanning the gap. This CDR3 is built from 13 residues. CDR1 and CDR2 from the germline V gene are SGHRS and YFSETQ. CDR3 nucleotide sequence: TGCGCCAGCAGCTTGGCGGTCTCCTACGAGCAGTACTTC. Translated, it gives CASSLAVSYEQYF. Combining the CDR3 with reference TRBV5-1 and TRBJ2-7 gives the whole variable domain KAGVTQTPRYLIKTRGQQVTLSCSPISGHRSVSWYQQTPGQGLQFLFEYFSETQRNKGNFPGRFSGRQFSNSRSEMNVSTLELGDSALYLCASSLAVSYEQYFGPGTRLTVT.

This clone was detected only a few times. V and J are TRBV5-4 and TRBJ1-6, with D uncertain. This CDR3 comprises 17 residues. Germline V gene data show CDR1 as SGHNT and CDR2 as YYREEE (reference sequence). Trimming removed 4 bases from V and 1 base from J, with 15 bases in between. This CDR3 reads CASSRVSGSSYNSPLHF. CDR3 sequence (DNA): TGTGCCAGCAGCCGGGTCTCGGGGAGTTCCTATAATTCACCCCTCCACTTT.

The rearrangement uses TRBV4-3 and TRBJ2-3; D is possibly TRBD1 (5 bases). The CDR3 is made up of 16 amino acids. Germline V lookup: CDR1 LGHNA, CDR2 YSLEER. Deletions cut 3 bases from V and 1 base from J, with 14 bases between. The CDR3 sequence is CASSQVQGRRTDTQYF. The DNA of the CDR3 is TGCGCCAGCAGCCAGGTCCAGGGCCGACGCACAGATACGCAGTATTTT.

In this sample, this clone turned up a few times. The J gene is TRBJ2-3, the V gene TRBV6-1; maybe TRBD1 (5 bases). V was cut by 3 bases and J by 0 bases, with 13 bases left in between. The CDR3 is 16 residues long. In germline, CDR1 is MNHNS, CDR2 SASEGT. The CDR3: CASSELIRGSTDTQYF. The CDR3 nucleotides are TGTGCCAGCAGTGAGTTAATAAGGGGTAGCACAGATACGCAGTATTTT.

This chain connects TRBV4-2 to TRBJ2-3, with 11 bases aligning to TRBD2. This CDR3 is built from 14 residues. The J segment lost 6 bases and the V segment lost 6 bases, leaving 5 bases of the junction unmatched. Germline V gene data show CDR1 as LGHNA and CDR2 as YNFKEQ. The CDR3 DNA reads as TGTGCCAGCAGGGCGGGACTAGCGGCGGATACGCAGTATTTT. It yields the protein CASRAGLAADTQYF.